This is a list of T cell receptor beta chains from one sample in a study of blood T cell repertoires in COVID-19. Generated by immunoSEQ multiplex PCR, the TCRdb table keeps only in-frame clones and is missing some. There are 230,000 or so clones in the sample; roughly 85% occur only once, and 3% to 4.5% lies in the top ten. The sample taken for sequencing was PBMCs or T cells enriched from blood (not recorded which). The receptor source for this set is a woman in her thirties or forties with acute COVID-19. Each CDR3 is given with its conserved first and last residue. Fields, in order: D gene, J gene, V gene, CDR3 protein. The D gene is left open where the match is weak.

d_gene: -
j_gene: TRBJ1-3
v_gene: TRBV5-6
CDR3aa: CASSLVGSGNTIYF

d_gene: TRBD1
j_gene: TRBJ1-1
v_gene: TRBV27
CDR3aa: CASSRQGYTEAFF

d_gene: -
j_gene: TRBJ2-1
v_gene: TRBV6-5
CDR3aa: CASSFRTAGSYNEQFF

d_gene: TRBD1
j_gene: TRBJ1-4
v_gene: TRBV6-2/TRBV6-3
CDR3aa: CASSYAVGQGRDEKLFF

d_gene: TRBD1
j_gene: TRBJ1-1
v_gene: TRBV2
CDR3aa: CASPTGGTGLGNTEAFF

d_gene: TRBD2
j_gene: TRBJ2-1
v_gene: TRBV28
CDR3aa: CASSWTSGGRNEQFF

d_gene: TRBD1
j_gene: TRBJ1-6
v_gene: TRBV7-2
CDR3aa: CASSYRGQDLPLHF

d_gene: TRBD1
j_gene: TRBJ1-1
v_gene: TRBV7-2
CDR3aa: CASSSIYRGLDTEAFF

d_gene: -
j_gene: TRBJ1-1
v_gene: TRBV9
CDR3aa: CASSVRGNSEAFF

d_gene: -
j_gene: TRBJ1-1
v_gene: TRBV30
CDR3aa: CAWKPSGGWTEAFF

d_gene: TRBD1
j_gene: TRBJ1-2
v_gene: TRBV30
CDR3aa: CAWSTDRVPDGYTF

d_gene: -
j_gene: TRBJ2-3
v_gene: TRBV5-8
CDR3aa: CASNYRAGIFTDTQYF

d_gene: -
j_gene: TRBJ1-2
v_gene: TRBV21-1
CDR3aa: CASSKTQTANYGYTF

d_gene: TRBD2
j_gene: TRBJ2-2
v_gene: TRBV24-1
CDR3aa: CATGRGVRPGELFF

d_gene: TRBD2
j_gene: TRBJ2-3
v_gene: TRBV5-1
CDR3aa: CASSLRGVSDTQYF

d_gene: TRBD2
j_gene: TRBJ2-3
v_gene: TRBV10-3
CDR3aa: CAISESTGGGRQYF

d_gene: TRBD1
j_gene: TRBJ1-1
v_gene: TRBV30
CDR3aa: CACYFGDRGLSEAFF

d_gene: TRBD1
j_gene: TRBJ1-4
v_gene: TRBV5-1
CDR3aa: CASSLRTGTNEKLFF

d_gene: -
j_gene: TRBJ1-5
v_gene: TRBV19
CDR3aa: CASSTRTVPQHF

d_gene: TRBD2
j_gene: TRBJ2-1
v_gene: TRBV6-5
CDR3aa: CASSYDSGGQQFF

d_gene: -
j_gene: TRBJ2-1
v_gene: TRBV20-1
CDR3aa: CSAPRGREQFF

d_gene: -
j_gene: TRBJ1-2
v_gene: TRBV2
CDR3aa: CASSELAGFNYGYTF

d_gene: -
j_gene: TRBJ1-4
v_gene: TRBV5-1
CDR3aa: CASSSGATNEKLFF

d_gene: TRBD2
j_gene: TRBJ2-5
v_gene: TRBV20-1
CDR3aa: CSASDSGGLETQYF

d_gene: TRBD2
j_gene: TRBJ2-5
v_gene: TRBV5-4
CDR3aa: CASSFPGGKETQYF

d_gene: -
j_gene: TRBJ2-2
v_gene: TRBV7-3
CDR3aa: CASSPGGSIGELFF

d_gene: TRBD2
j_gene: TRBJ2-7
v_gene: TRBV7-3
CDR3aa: CASSLMGTSESYEQYF

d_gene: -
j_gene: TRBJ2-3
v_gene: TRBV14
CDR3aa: CASSQVGSPEGQYF

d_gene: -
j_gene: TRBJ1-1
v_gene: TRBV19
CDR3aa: CASSTGGGALMNTEAFF

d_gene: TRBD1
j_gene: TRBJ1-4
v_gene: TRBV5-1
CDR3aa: CASSHRGNAEKLFF

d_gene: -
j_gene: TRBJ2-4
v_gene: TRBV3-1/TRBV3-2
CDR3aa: CASRGGGAAKNIQYF

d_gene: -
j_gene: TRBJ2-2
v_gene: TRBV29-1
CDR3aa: CSVLGSANTGELFF

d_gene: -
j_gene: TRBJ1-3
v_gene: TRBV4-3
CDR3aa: CASSQESAGSSGNTIYF

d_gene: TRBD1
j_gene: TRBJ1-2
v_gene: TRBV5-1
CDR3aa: CASSYRTGGDGGYTF

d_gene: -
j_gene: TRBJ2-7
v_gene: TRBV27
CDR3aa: CASSVRGGEQYF

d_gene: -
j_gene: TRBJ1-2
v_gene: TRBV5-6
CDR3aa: CASSLGAEYGYTF

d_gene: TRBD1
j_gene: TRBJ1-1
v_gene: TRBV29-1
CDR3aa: CSVEGQGVEAFF

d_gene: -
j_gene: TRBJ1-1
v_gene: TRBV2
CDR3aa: CASSSWGLRNTEAFF

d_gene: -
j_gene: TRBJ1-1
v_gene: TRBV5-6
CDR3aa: CASAPRGQRITEAFF

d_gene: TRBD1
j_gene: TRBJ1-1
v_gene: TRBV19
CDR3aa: CASKGDRGILAEAFF

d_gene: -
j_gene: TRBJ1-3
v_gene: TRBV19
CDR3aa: CASSVRQNSGNTIYF

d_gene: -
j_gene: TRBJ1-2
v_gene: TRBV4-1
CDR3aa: CASSHLNRQRNGYTF

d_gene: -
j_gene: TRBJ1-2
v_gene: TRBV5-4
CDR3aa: CASSNAGFGLDYGYTF

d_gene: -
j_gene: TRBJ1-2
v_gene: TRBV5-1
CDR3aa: CASSLEAGDYGYTF

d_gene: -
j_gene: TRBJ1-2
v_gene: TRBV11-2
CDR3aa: CASSPLQGMRHGYTF

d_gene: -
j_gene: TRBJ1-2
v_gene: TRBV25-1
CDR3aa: CASSGMGLFYGYTF

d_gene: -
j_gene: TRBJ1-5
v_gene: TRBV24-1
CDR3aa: CATSDGTAQHF

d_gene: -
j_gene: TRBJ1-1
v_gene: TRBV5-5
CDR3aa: CASRLSGTEAFF

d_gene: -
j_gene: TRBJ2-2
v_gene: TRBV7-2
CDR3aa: CASSPLGVGTGELFF

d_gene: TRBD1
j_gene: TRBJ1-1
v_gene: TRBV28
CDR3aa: CASSLEGAPNTEAFF

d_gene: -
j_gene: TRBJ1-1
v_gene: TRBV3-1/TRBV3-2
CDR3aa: CASSLVGANTEAFF

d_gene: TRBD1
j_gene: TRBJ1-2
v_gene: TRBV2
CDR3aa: CASSDEGQVYGYTF

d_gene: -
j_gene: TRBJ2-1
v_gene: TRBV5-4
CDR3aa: CASSLGQGGWNEQFF

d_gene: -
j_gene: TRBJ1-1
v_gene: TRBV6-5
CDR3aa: CASGLGYTEAFF

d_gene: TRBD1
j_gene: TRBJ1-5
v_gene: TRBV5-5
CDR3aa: CASSLVGQAAPQHF

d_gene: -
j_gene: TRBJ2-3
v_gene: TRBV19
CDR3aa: CASSISGSGGKDTQYF